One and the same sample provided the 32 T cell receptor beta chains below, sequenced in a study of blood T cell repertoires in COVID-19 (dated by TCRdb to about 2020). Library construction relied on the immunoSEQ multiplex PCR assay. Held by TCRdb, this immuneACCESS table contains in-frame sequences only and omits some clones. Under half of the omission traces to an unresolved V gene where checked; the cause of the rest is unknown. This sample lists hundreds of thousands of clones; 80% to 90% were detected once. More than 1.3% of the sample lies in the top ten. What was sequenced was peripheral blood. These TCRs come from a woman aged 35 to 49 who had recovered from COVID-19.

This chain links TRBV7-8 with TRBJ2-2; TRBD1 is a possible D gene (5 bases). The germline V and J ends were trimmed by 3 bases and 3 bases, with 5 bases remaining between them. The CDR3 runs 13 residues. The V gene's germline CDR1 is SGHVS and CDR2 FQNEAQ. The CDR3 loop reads CASSFRDTGELFF. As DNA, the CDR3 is TGTGCCAGCAGCTTCAGGGACACCGGGGAGCTGTTTTTT.

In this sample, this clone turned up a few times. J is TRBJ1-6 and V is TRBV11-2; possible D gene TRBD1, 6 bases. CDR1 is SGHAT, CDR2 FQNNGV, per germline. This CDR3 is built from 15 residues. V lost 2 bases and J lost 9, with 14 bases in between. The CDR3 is CASSLWTAIGSPLHF. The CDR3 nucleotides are TGTGCCAGCAGCTTATGGACAGCTATTGGTTCACCCCTCCACTTT.

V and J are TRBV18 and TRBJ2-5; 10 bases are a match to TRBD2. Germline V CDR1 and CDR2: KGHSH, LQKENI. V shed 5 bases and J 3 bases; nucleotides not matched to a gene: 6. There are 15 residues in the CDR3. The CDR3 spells CASSEYLAGEETQYF. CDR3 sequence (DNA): TGTGCCAGCTCAGAGTACCTAGCGGGGGAAGAGACCCAGTACTTC.

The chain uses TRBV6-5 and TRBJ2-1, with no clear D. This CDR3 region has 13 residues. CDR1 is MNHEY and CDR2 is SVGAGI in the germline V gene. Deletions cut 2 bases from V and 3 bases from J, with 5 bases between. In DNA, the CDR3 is TGTGCCAGCAGTTACGGCCGCTACAATGAGCAGTTCTTC. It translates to CASSYGRYNEQFF.

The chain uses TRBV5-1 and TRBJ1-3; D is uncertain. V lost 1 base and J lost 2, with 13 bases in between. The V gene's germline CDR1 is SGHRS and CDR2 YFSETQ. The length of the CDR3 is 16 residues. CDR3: CASSLMGPRPGNTIYF. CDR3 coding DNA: TGCGCCAGCAGCTTGATGGGCCCCCGCCCTGGAAACACCATATATTTT.

This CDR3 reads CASSPRNRGRMGSSPLHF. The DNA of the CDR3 is TGTGCCAGCAGCCCACGCAACAGGGGGCGAATGGGAAGTTCACCCCTCCACTTT. V gene TRBV7-2 combines with J gene TRBJ1-6; TRBD1 aligns across 9 bases. V lost 5 bases to trimming and J lost 9 bases; unmatched junction nucleotides: 17. The germline V gene encodes CDR1 SGHTA and CDR2 FQGNSA. The CDR3 extends over 18 amino acids.

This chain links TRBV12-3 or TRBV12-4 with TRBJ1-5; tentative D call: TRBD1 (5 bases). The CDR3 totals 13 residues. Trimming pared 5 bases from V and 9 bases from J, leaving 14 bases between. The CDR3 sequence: CASSRQSGGPQHF. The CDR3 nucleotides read TGTGCCAGCAGTAGACAGTCCGGGGGGCCCCAGCATTTT.

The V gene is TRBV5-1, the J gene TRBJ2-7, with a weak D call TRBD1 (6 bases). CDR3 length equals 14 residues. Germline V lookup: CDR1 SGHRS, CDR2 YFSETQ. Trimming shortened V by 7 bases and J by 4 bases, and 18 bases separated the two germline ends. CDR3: CASSDTGSAYEQYF. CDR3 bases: TGCGCCAGCTCAGATACAGGGTCCGCATACGAGCAGTACTTC.

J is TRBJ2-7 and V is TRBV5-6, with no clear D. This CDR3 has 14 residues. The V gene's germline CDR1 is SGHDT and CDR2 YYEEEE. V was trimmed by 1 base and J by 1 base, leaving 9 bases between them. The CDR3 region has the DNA TGTGCCAGCAGCTTGTCCCCCAGTTCCTACGAGCAGTACTTC. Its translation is CASSLSPSSYEQYF.

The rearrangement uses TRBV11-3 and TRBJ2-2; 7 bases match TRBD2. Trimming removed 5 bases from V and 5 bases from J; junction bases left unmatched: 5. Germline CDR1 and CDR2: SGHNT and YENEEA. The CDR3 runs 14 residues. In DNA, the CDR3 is TGTGCCAGCAGCCCCCGGGACTATACCGGGGAGCTGTTTTTT. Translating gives CASSPRDYTGELFF.

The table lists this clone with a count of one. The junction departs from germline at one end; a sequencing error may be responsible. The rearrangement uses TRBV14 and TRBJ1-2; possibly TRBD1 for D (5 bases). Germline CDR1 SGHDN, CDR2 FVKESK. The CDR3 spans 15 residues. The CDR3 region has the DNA TGTGTCAGCAGCCAAGATGGGGGGGGGTCCCACGGCTACACCTTC. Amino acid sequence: CVSSQDGGGSHGYTF.

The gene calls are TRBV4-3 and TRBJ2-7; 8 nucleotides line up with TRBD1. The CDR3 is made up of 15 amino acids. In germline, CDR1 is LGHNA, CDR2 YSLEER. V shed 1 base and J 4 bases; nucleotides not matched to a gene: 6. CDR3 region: CASSQVGTGVYEQYF. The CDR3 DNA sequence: TGCGCCAGCAGCCAAGTTGGGACAGGAGTTTACGAGCAGTACTTC.

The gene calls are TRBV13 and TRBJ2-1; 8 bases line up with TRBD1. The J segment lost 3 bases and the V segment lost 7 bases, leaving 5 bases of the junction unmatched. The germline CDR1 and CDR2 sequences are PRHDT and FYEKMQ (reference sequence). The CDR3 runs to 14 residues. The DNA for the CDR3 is TGTGCCAGCACCAGACAGGGGAACTACAATGAGCAGTTCTTC. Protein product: CASTRQGNYNEQFF.

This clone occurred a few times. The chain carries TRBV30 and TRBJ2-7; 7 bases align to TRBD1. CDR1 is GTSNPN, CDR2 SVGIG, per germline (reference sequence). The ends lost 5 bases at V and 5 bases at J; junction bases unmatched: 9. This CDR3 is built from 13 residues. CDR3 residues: CAWARGFYNEQYF. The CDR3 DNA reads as TGTGCCTGGGCCAGGGGGTTTTACAACGAGCAGTACTTC.

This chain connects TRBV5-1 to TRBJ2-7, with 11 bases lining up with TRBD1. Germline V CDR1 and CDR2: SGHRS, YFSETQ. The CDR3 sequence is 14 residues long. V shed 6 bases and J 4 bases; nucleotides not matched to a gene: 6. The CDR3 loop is CASTGQGAQYEQYF. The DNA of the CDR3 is TGCGCCAGCACCGGACAGGGGGCGCAGTACGAGCAGTACTTC.

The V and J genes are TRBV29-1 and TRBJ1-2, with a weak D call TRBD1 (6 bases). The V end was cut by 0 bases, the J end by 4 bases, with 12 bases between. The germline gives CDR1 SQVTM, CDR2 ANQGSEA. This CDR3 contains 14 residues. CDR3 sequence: CSVEDLGTTYGYTF. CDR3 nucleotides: TGCAGCGTTGAAGATCTCGGGACAACCTATGGCTACACCTTC.

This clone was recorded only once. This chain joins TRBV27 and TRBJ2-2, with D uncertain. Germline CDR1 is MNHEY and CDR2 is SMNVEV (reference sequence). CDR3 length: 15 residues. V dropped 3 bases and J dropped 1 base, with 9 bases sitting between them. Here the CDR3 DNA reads TGTGCCAGCAGTTTCTACAGCCTGAACACCGGGGAGCTGTTTTTT. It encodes CASSFYSLNTGELFF.

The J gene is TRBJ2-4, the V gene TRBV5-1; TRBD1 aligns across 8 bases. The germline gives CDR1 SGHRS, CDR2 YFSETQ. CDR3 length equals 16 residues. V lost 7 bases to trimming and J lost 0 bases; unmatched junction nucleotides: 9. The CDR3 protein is CASPGTGLLAKNIQYF. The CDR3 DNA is TGCGCCAGCCCGGGGACAGGACTGCTAGCCAAAAACATTCAGTACTTC.

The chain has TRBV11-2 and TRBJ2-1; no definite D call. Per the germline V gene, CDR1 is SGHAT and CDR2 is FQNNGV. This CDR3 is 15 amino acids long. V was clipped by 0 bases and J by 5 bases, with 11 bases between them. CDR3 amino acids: CASSLESGYDNEQFF. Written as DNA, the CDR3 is TGTGCCAGCAGCTTAGAGTCAGGATATGACAATGAGCAGTTCTTC. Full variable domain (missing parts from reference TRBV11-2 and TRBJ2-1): EAGVAQSPRYKIIEKRQSVAFWCNPISGHATLYWYQQILGQGPKLLIQFQNNGVVDDSQLPKDRFSAERLKGVDSTLKIQPAKLEDSAVYLCASSLESGYDNEQFFGPGTRLTVL.

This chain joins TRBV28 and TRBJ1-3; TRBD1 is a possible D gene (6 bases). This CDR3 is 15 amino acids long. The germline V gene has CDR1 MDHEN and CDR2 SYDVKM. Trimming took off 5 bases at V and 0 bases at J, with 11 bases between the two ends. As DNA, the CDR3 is TGTGCCAGCAGTACGGGGGGCGTCTCTGGAAACACCATATATTTT. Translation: CASSTGGVSGNTIYF.

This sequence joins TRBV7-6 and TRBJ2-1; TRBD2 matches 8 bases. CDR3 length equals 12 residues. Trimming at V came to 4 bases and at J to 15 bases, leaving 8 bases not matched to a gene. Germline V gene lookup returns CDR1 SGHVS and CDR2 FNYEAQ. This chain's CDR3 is CASSSFIAGLFF. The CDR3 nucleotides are TGTGCCAGCAGCTCCTTTATAGCGGGGTTGTTCTTC.

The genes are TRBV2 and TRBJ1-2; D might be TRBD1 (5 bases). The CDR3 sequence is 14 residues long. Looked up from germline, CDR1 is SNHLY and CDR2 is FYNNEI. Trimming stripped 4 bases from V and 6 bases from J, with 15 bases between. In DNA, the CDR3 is TGTGCCAGCAGTGCGAGGTTCCAGGGCGATGGCTACACCTTC. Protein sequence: CASSARFQGDGYTF.

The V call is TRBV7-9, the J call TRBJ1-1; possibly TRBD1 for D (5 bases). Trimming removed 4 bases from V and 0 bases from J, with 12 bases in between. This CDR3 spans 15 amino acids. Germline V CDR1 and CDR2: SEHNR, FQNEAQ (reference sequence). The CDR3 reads CASSSARVVNTEAFF. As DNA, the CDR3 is TGTGCCAGCAGCTCCGCCAGGGTTGTGAACACTGAAGCTTTCTTT.

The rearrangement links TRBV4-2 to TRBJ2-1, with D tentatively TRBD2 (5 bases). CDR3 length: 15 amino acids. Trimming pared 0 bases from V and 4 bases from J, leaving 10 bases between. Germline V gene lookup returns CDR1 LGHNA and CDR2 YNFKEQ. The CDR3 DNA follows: TGTGCCAGCAGCCAAGATCCCAGCGGTTACAATGAGCAGTTCTTC. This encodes CASSQDPSGYNEQFF.

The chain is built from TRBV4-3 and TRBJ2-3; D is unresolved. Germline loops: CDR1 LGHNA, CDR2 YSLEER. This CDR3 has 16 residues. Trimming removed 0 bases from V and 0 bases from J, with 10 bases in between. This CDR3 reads CASSQDRRVSTDTQYF. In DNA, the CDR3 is TGCGCCAGCAGCCAAGATCGGAGAGTTAGCACAGATACGCAGTATTTT.

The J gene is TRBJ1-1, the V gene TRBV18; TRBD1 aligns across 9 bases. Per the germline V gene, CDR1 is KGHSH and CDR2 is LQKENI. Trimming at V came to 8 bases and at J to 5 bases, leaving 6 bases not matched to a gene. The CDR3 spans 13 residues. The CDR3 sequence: CASAWTGATEAFF. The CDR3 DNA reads TGTGCCAGCGCCTGGACAGGGGCAACTGAAGCTTTCTTT.

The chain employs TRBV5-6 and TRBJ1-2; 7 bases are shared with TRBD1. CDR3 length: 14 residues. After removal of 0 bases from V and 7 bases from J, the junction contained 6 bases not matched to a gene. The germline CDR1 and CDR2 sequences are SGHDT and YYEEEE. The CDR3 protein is CASSLDRGRRGYTF. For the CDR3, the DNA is TGTGCCAGCAGCTTGGACAGGGGCCGACGTGGCTACACCTTC.

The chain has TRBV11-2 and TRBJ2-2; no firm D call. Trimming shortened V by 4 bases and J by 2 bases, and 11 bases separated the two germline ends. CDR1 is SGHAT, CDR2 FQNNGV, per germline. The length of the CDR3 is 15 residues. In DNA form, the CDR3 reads TGTGCCAGCAGCTCAGAAGAGAGAAACACCGGGGAGCTGTTTTTT. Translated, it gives CASSSEERNTGELFF. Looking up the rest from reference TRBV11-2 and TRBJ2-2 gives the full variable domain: EAGVAQSPRYKIIEKRQSVAFWCNPISGHATLYWYQQILGQGPKLLIQFQNNGVVDDSQLPKDRFSAERLKGVDSTLKIQPAKLEDSAVYLCASSSEERNTGELFFGEGSRLTVL.

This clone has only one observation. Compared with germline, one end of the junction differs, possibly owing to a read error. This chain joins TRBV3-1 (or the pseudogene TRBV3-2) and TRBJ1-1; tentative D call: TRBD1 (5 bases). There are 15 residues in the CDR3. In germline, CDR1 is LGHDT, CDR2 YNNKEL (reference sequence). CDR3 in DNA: TGTGCCAGCACCCAATTCGACAGTCATAACACTGAAGCTTTCTTT. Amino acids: CASTQFDSHNTEAFF.

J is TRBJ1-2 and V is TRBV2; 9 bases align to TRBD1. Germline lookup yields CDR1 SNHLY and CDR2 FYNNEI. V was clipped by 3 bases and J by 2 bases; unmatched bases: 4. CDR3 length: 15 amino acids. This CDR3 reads CASSDNTGGNYGYTF. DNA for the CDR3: TGTGCCAGCAGTGACAATACAGGGGGCAACTATGGCTACACCTTC.

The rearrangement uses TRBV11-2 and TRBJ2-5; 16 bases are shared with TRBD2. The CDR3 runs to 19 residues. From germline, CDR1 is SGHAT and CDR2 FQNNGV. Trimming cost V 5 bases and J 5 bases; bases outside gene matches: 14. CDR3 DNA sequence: TGTGCCAGCAGCCCCTCCCTTGGGACTAGCGGGGGGGCTCGGGAGACCCAGTACTTC. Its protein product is CASSPSLGTSGGARETQYF.

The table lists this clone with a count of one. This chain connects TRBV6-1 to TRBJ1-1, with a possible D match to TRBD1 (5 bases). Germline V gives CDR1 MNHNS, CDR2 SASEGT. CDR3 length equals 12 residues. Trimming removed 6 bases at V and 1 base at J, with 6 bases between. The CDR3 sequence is CASRQGNTEAFF. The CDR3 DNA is TGTGCCAGCAGGCAGGGGAACACTGAAGCTTTCTTT.